This is a list of T cell receptor beta chains from one sample in a study of cytotoxic CD8 clonotypes in ibrutinib-treated CLL. TCRdb's table, derived via immunoSEQ multiplex PCR, lists solely in-frame clones and lacks some. Seen here are approximately 30,000 clones, approximately 57% observed once, and the top ten hold about 4.9%. The source material was PBMCs, sampled before ibrutinib treatment. Receptor source: a human donor with chronic lymphocytic leukemia. The CDR3 runs from the conserved cysteine through the conserved F or W. The order of the fields is V gene, clone size, CDR3 length, D gene, J gene, CDR3 protein, CDR3 DNA. A D gene is named only where the DNA matches it firmly. Expanded clones get a size class; other rows say once, few or many, or leave the size out.

v_call: TRBV11-2
clone_size: -
cdr3_length: 13
d_call: -
j_call: TRBJ2-2
cdr3_aa: CASSLERIGELFF
cdr3_nt: TGTGCCAGCAGCTTAGAAAGAATCGGGGAGCTGTTTTTT

v_call: TRBV4-1
clone_size: -
cdr3_length: 15
d_call: TRBD1
j_call: TRBJ1-5
cdr3_aa: CASSSGGAGNQPQHF
cdr3_nt: TGCGCCAGCAGCTCAGGGGGCGCGGGCAATCAGCCCCAGCATTTT

v_call: TRBV6-1
clone_size: -
cdr3_length: 16
d_call: -
j_call: TRBJ1-6
cdr3_aa: CASSERRSSYNSPLHF
cdr3_nt: TGTGCCAGCAGTGAACGACGGAGCTCCTATAATTCACCCCTCCACTTT

v_call: TRBV10-3
clone_size: few
cdr3_length: 14
d_call: TRBD2
j_call: TRBJ2-7
cdr3_aa: CAISTSGRAGEQYF
cdr3_nt: TGTGCCATCAGCACTAGCGGGAGGGCCGGCGAGCAGTACTTC

v_call: TRBV7-2
clone_size: -
cdr3_length: 14
d_call: -
j_call: TRBJ2-7
cdr3_aa: CASSLIPGQTEQYF
cdr3_nt: TGTGCCAGCAGCTTAATCCCAGGGCAGACCGAGCAGTACTTC

v_call: TRBV7-9
clone_size: -
cdr3_length: 15
d_call: -
j_call: TRBJ2-5
cdr3_aa: CATFGQTQGKETQYF
cdr3_nt: TGTGCCACTTTTGGCCAAACACAGGGCAAAGAGACCCAGTACTTC

v_call: TRBV10-3
clone_size: -
cdr3_length: 13
d_call: -
j_call: TRBJ2-1
cdr3_aa: CAIGLPGRNEQFF
cdr3_nt: TGTGCCATCGGTTTGCCGGGCCGGAATGAGCAGTTCTTC

v_call: TRBV5-6
clone_size: -
cdr3_length: 13
d_call: -
j_call: TRBJ1-2
cdr3_aa: CASSPLGWGGYTF
cdr3_nt: TGTGCCAGCAGCCCCCTAGGGTGGGGAGGCTACACCTTC

v_call: TRBV15
clone_size: -
cdr3_length: 17
d_call: -
j_call: TRBJ2-4
cdr3_aa: CATSRYRAGGLDNIQYF
cdr3_nt: TGTGCCACCAGCAGATACAGGGCTGGAGGATTAGATAACATTCAGTACTTC

v_call: TRBV5-5
clone_size: -
cdr3_length: 12
d_call: -
j_call: TRBJ1-1
cdr3_aa: CASSFSWTEAFF
cdr3_nt: TGTGCCAGCAGCTTCAGTTGGACTGAAGCTTTCTTT

v_call: TRBV7-1
clone_size: -
cdr3_length: 18
d_call: -
j_call: TRBJ2-6
cdr3_aa: CASSLIYHEAKSGNVLTF
cdr3_nt: TGTGCCAGCAGCTTGATATATCACGAGGCAAAGTCGGGCAACGTCCTGACTTTC

v_call: TRBV7-9
clone_size: -
cdr3_length: 19
d_call: -
j_call: TRBJ2-6
cdr3_aa: CASSLALQGGGSGANVLTF
cdr3_nt: TGTGCCAGCAGCTTAGCGCTGCAGGGAGGTGGGTCTGGGGCCAACGTCCTGACTTTC

v_call: TRBV14
clone_size: -
cdr3_length: 13
d_call: -
j_call: TRBJ1-2
cdr3_aa: CASSRYTHYGYTF
cdr3_nt: TGTGCCAGCAGCCGGTACACCCACTATGGCTACACCTTC

v_call: TRBV15
clone_size: -
cdr3_length: 16
d_call: -
j_call: TRBJ1-6
cdr3_aa: CATSRDGRVGISPLHF
cdr3_nt: TGTGCCACCAGCAGAGATGGGCGGGTAGGGATTTCACCCCTCCACTTT

v_call: TRBV7-2
clone_size: few
cdr3_length: 16
d_call: -
j_call: TRBJ2-3
cdr3_aa: CASSKTRDQYTDTQYF
cdr3_nt: TGTGCCAGCAGCAAAACTCGGGACCAATACACAGATACGCAGTATTTT

v_call: TRBV7-2
clone_size: -
cdr3_length: 15
d_call: -
j_call: TRBJ1-2
cdr3_aa: CASSLGYRANYGYTF
cdr3_nt: TGTGCCAGCAGCTTAGGGTACAGGGCCAATTATGGCTACACCTTC

v_call: TRBV7-8
clone_size: -
cdr3_length: 15
d_call: TRBD1
j_call: TRBJ1-5
cdr3_aa: CASSMPGQGFQPQHF
cdr3_nt: TGTGCCAGCAGCATGCCGGGACAGGGTTTTCAGCCCCAGCATTTT

v_call: TRBV10-3
clone_size: -
cdr3_length: 15
d_call: -
j_call: TRBJ2-1
cdr3_aa: CAISAQAGVINEQFF
cdr3_nt: TGTGCCATCAGTGCCCAGGCAGGGGTTATCAATGAGCAGTTCTTC

v_call: TRBV5-4
clone_size: -
cdr3_length: 15
d_call: TRBD1
j_call: TRBJ2-7
cdr3_aa: CASSLGAGGGYEQYF
cdr3_nt: TGTGCCAGCAGCTTGGGGGCAGGGGGTGGCTACGAGCAGTACTTC

v_call: TRBV4-3
clone_size: once
cdr3_length: 18
d_call: TRBD2
j_call: TRBJ2-2
cdr3_aa: CASSQAPGLALNTGELFF
cdr3_nt: TGCGCCAGCAGCCAAGCCCCGGGACTAGCGTTAAACACCGGGGAGCTGTTTTTT

v_call: TRBV4-3
clone_size: -
cdr3_length: 18
d_call: -
j_call: TRBJ2-7
cdr3_aa: CASSQVLGGRNTARGQYF
cdr3_nt: TGCGCCAGCAGCCAAGTACTCGGAGGCAGGAATACCGCTCGCGGGCAGTACTTC

v_call: TRBV7-8
clone_size: few
cdr3_length: 16
d_call: -
j_call: TRBJ2-7
cdr3_aa: CASSVMAAVFPYEQYF
cdr3_nt: TGTGCCAGCAGCGTGATGGCCGCCGTTTTCCCCTACGAGCAGTACTTC

v_call: TRBV4-3
clone_size: -
cdr3_length: 14
d_call: -
j_call: TRBJ2-7
cdr3_aa: CASSQVVWSVEQYF
cdr3_nt: TGCGCCAGCAGCCAAGTCGTCTGGTCGGTCGAGCAGTACTTC

v_call: TRBV28
clone_size: -
cdr3_length: 15
d_call: -
j_call: TRBJ1-6
cdr3_aa: CASSPQGGLGSPLHF
cdr3_nt: TGTGCCAGCTCCCCGCAGGGTGGATTAGGGTCACCCCTCCACTTT

v_call: TRBV7-2
clone_size: -
cdr3_length: 16
d_call: -
j_call: TRBJ2-2
cdr3_aa: CASSRRGPANTGELFF
cdr3_nt: TGTGCCAGCAGTCGTAGGGGACCTGCGAACACCGGGGAGCTGTTTTTT

v_call: TRBV11-2
clone_size: -
cdr3_length: 13
d_call: -
j_call: TRBJ2-1
cdr3_aa: CASSLGTWDEQFF
cdr3_nt: TGTGCCAGCAGCTTAGGGACGTGGGATGAGCAGTTCTTC

v_call: TRBV19
clone_size: few
cdr3_length: 14
d_call: TRBD1
j_call: TRBJ1-6
cdr3_aa: CASSPRTGGSPLHF
cdr3_nt: TGTGCCAGTAGTCCGCGGACAGGGGGCTCACCCCTCCACTTT

v_call: TRBV5-4
clone_size: few
cdr3_length: 15
d_call: TRBD1
j_call: TRBJ2-3
cdr3_aa: CASSLTDRGQYTQYF
cdr3_nt: TGTGCCAGCAGCTTGACGGACAGGGGGCAATATACGCAGTATTTT

v_call: TRBV7-2
clone_size: -
cdr3_length: 13
d_call: TRBD1
j_call: TRBJ2-1
cdr3_aa: CASSQGQYNEQFF
cdr3_nt: TGTGCCAGCAGCCAGGGACAGTACAATGAGCAGTTCTTC

v_call: TRBV4-3
clone_size: -
cdr3_length: 15
d_call: -
j_call: TRBJ2-1
cdr3_aa: CASSQALGRANEQFF
cdr3_nt: TGCGCCAGCAGCCAAGCTCTCGGTAGGGCTAATGAGCAGTTCTTC

v_call: TRBV7-8
clone_size: -
cdr3_length: 14
d_call: -
j_call: TRBJ1-2
cdr3_aa: CASSTYGVEDGYTF
cdr3_nt: TGTGCCAGCAGCACCTACGGCGTAGAGGATGGCTACACCTTC

v_call: TRBV28
clone_size: -
cdr3_length: 13
d_call: -
j_call: TRBJ2-3
cdr3_aa: CANRDTSTDTQYF
cdr3_nt: TGTGCCAACCGGGACACAAGCACAGATACGCAGTATTTT

v_call: TRBV27
clone_size: few
cdr3_length: 16
d_call: TRBD1
j_call: TRBJ2-1
cdr3_aa: CASSLTPGQGYNEQFF
cdr3_nt: TGTGCCAGCAGTTTAACCCCGGGACAGGGATACAATGAGCAGTTCTTC

v_call: TRBV5-4
clone_size: -
cdr3_length: 16
d_call: -
j_call: TRBJ2-5
cdr3_aa: CASSPVVGATQETQYF
cdr3_nt: TGTGCCAGCAGCCCGGTGGTTGGGGCGACCCAAGAGACCCAGTACTTC

v_call: TRBV21-1
clone_size: -
cdr3_length: 18
d_call: -
j_call: TRBJ2-2
cdr3_aa: CASSVPDERTMETGELFF
cdr3_nt: TGTGCCAGCAGCGTCCCGGACGAGCGAACTATGGAAACCGGGGAGCTGTTTTTT

v_call: TRBV27
clone_size: -
cdr3_length: 15
d_call: TRBD2
j_call: TRBJ2-7
cdr3_aa: CASTLKRSGISEQYF
cdr3_nt: TGTGCCAGCACTTTAAAGCGGAGCGGGATCTCCGAGCAGTACTTC

v_call: TRBV6-6
clone_size: few
cdr3_length: 13
d_call: -
j_call: TRBJ2-7
cdr3_aa: CASASAVATGQYF
cdr3_nt: TGTGCCAGCGCCAGCGCGGTTGCTACGGGGCAGTACTTC